Described below is a single T cell receptor (beta chain) sequence and its context. Its antigen is undetermined. The sample originates from a study of T cells in Graves' hyperthyroidism and ophthalmopathy. Notes on the study in general: A 13 V-J signature model discriminated ophthalmopathy versus stable hyperthyroidism.

In germline, CDR1 is MNHEY, CDR2 SMNVEV (reference sequence). With 5 bases removed from V and 11 bases from J, the gap between germline ends came to 16 bases. The CDR3 spans 13 residues. RNA transcripts provided the source from which TCR beta CDR3 regions were amplified. HTBI primers were the set used in a first-round RT-PCR of the TCR CDR3. TCRdb redid the calling of the multiplex PCR reads with MiXCR, one entry per CDR3 protein. Here the sample spans 660,000 or so distinct CDR3 sequences, about 45% being singletons. The sequence came from an adult man with Graves' disease, either hyperthyroidism or ophthalmopathy (not recorded which). The sample consisted of peripheral blood or thyroid tissue (not recorded which). The rearrangement uses TRBV27 and TRBJ1-5; unclear D gene. Written as DNA, the CDR3 is TGTGCCAGCAGTCCACGTGGTCTTGGGACCCAGCATTTT. Protein sequence: CASSPRGLGTQHF.